This T cell receptor (beta chain) is from a study of T cells in Graves' hyperthyroidism and ophthalmopathy. The germline V gene has CDR1 SGHDN and CDR2 FVKESK. V lost 1 base, J lost 2 bases, and 12 bases lay in between. The CDR3 has 15 amino acids. RNA transcripts yielded amplified TCR beta CDR3 regions. Using the HTBI primer set, a first-round RT-PCR was run on the TCR CDR3. TCRdb ran MiXCR on the multiplex PCR reads and lists one entry per CDR3 protein. The table shows hundreds of thousands of distinct CDR3 sequences, with less than 25% occurring only once. This clonotype originated in a man aged 25-40 years with Graves' ophthalmopathy. The specimen sequenced was blood. V gene TRBV14 combines with J gene TRBJ2-7, with a weak D call TRBD2 (6 bases). This chain's CDR3 is CASSQGTGAAYEQYF. CDR3 in DNA: TGTGCCAGCAGCCAAGGAACGGGAGCGGCCTACGAGCAGTACTTC.